Each of the 20 T cell receptor beta chains below was sequenced from the same sample in a study of molecular identifiers for immune sequencing clone quantification. TCRdb recomputed calls from the PCR reads with MiXCR, one row per CDR3 protein. The data contain some 100,000 distinct CDR3 sequences, roughly 38% of them singletons. Material for sequencing was naive CD8+ T cells from blood, with Jurkat cell RNA spiked in. Subset defined: FACS-sorted CD8+CD4-CCR7+CD45RA+ naive T cells. The receptors stem from a human donor in good health. Some libraries in this study had Jurkat cell RNA spiked in.

Details on this clonotype: This clone may be a read error of a much larger clone one base away. V gene TRBV28 combines with J gene TRBJ2-3; D not resolved. The germline V gene encodes CDR1 MDHEN and CDR2 SYDVKM. This CDR3 has 11 amino acids. The CDR3 region has the DNA TGTGCCTGCAGTTTCTTGGATACGCAGTATTTT. Residues: CACSFLDTQYF.

This rearrangement joins TRBV5-1 to TRBJ2-3; D uncertain. The CDR3 is 16 residues long. With 1 base removed from V and 4 bases from J, the gap between germline ends came to 16 bases. Germline values: CDR1 SGHRS, CDR2 YFSETQ. The CDR3 nucleotides are TGCGCCAGCAGCTTGTTAATCCGGAAGTCGGCAGATACGCAGTATTTT. Translation: CASSLLIRKSADTQYF. Looking up the rest from reference TRBV5-1 and TRBJ2-3 gives the full variable domain: KAGVTQTPRYLIKTRGQQVTLSCSPISGHRSVSWYQQTPGQGLQFLFEYFSETQRNKGNFPGRFSGRQFSNSRSEMNVSTLELGDSALYLCASSLLIRKSADTQYFGPGTRLTVL.

A word on this clonotype: One junction end does not reproduce the germline sequence, and a read error may be involved. The chain has TRBV7-9 and TRBJ2-3; 12 bases line up with TRBD2. In germline, CDR1 is SEHNR, CDR2 FQNEAQ (reference sequence). The CDR3 consists of 15 residues. CDR3 DNA sequence: TGTGCCAGCAGCTCACTAGCGGGAGGCGCAGATACGCAGAAATTT. The encoded protein is CASSSLAGGADTQKF.

This clonotype was counted a few times. The rearrangement links TRBV20-1 to TRBJ1-4; TRBD1 matches at 9 bases. This CDR3 comprises 19 residues. Germline V CDR1 and CDR2: DFQATT, SNEGSKA (reference sequence). J was trimmed by 5 bases and V by 0 bases; bases with no gene match: 16. CDR3 DNA sequence: TGCAGTGCTAGAGATTGGTCCGGGACAGGGCACGCCTCGAATGAAAAACTGTTTTTT. This translates into CSARDWSGTGHASNEKLFF.

In its sample, this clonotype was seen many times. The chain links TRBV28 to TRBJ2-5; 12 bases align to TRBD2. The CDR3 spans 18 residues. CDR1 and CDR2 (germline): MDHEN, SYDVKM. The V segment lost 1 base and the J segment 4 bases; nucleotides outside the gene matches: 10. CDR3 DNA sequence: TGTGCCAGCAGTTTATATTGGACTAGCGGGATCGGTCGAGAGACCCAGTACTTC. It translates to CASSLYWTSGIGRETQYF.

This clonotype appeared many times. The CDR3 loop is CASSWGLAGVQVGELFF. In nucleotides, the CDR3 is TGTGCCAGCAGTTGGGGACTAGCGGGAGTTCAGGTCGGGGAGCTGTTTTTT. The gene calls are TRBV28 and TRBJ2-2; TRBD2 matches at 14 bases. The junction had 8 bases not matched to a gene; V was cut back by 4 bases and J by 7 bases. The germline gives CDR1 MDHEN, CDR2 SYDVKM. The CDR3 is 17 amino acids.

CDR3 loop: CASSQELARHNEQFF. As DNA, the CDR3 is TGCGCCAGCAGCCAAGAACTGGCAAGACACAATGAGCAGTTCTTC. The V gene is TRBV4-3, the J gene TRBJ2-1; D is undetermined. CDR3 length: 15 residues. Germline CDR1 and CDR2: LGHNA and YSLEER. Trimming left V 0 bases short and J 5 bases short, with 11 bases between.

The table lists this clonotype with many counts. The rearrangement joins TRBV24-1 to TRBJ1-1; D might be TRBD1 (5 bases). CDR3 length equals 13 residues. Germline V CDR1 and CDR2: KGHDR, SFDVKD. Between the trimmed V and J ends, which lost 9 bases and 1 base, there was a span of 11 bases. The CDR3 here is CATRVRENTEAFF. The CDR3 region has the DNA TGTGCCACCCGTGTCAGGGAGAACACTGAAGCTTTCTTT.

The table lists this clonotype with a few counts. The chain couples TRBV4-2 to TRBJ2-7; D might be TRBD1 or TRBD2, each matching 6 bases. Germline V gene lookup returns CDR1 LGHNA and CDR2 YNFKEQ. This CDR3 comprises 16 residues. Trimming took off 1 base at V and 5 bases at J, with 18 bases between the two ends. The CDR3 coding sequence is TGTGCCAGCAGCCAAGGGACAGCCGAGGACTACAACGAGCAGTACTTC. Its protein is CASSQGTAEDYNEQYF.

Concerning this clonotype: A single base separates this from a much larger clone, so it may be a read error. This chain joins TRBV7-9 and TRBJ1-1, with D unresolved. Germline V gene lookup returns CDR1 SEHNR and CDR2 FQNEAQ (reference sequence). The CDR3 is 11 amino acids. Trimming cost V 5 bases and J 6 bases, with 7 bases left between them. The CDR3 here is CASSERAEAFF. For the CDR3, the DNA is TGTGCCAGCAGCGAGAGGGCTGAAGCTTTCTTT.

The chain couples TRBV4-1 to TRBJ2-7; no firm D call. The germline V gene has CDR1 MGHRA and CDR2 YSYEKL. The V gene lost 1 base and the J gene lost 11 bases, with 9 bases spanning the gap. The CDR3 runs 11 residues. The CDR3 reads CASSQGHSKYF. DNA for the CDR3: TGCGCCAGCAGCCAAGGTCATAGCAAGTACTTC.

This clonotype was recorded at least ten times. V gene TRBV2 combines with J gene TRBJ2-7; a possible D gene is TRBD1 (6 bases). This CDR3 contains 15 residues. V was pared by 7 bases and J by 1 base, with 17 bases between. Germline lookup yields CDR1 SNHLY and CDR2 FYNNEI. CDR3 coding DNA: TGTGCCAGCATCGACCCCCGGGACAAATCCTACGAGCAGTACTTC. It translates to CASIDPRDKSYEQYF.

This clonotype has just a few counts. This chain uses TRBV13 with TRBJ2-1; TRBD2 matches at 10 bases. Germline lookup yields CDR1 PRHDT and CDR2 FYEKMQ (reference sequence). The CDR3 has 15 amino acids. J was trimmed by 8 bases and V by 5 bases; bases with no gene match: 9. CDR3 sequence: CASSPKREGRDEQFF. Here the CDR3 DNA reads TGTGCCAGCAGCCCTAAGCGGGAGGGGAGGGATGAGCAGTTCTTC.

This clonotype showed up just a few times. The chain recombines TRBV6-2 or TRBV6-3 with TRBJ1-2; D unclear. This CDR3 contains 14 residues. Deletions cut 7 bases from V and 8 bases from J, with 20 bases between. Germline assignment: CDR1 MNHEY and CDR2 SVGEGT. The CDR3 loop is CASNEFPVNGGYTF. The CDR3 region has the DNA TGTGCCAGCAACGAGTTCCCTGTGAACGGGGGCTACACCTTC.

This clonotype was recorded a few times. This likely traces to a read error, being one base from a far larger clone. The V gene is TRBV6-5, the J gene TRBJ2-3; no definite D call. Looked up from germline, CDR1 is MNHEY and CDR2 is SVGAGI. This CDR3 comprises 11 residues. The ends were cut back, 4 bases at V and 1 base at J, with 0 bases in the middle. The CDR3 is CASSCTDTQYF. The CDR3, as DNA: TGTGCCAGCAGTTGCACAGATACGCAGTATTTT.

This clonotype has more than one count but fewer than ten. A much larger clone differs from this one at a single base, so this may be a read error. J is TRBJ2-3 and V is TRBV14; D is tentatively TRBD1 or TRBD2 (6 bases each). This CDR3 is built from 15 residues. The germline CDR1 and CDR2 sequences are SGHDN and FVKESK. CDR3 sequence (DNA): TGTGCCAGCAGCCAAGTTGGGGGGCAGTCAGATACGCTGTATTTT. It translates to CASSQVGGQSDTLYF.

This clonotype has ten or more counts. This chain connects TRBV7-6 to TRBJ1-1; D gene ambiguous. The germline CDR1 and CDR2 sequences are SGHVS and FNYEAQ. The CDR3 has 13 amino acids. The ends were cut back, 0 bases at V and 3 bases at J, with 5 bases in the middle. The CDR3 sequence is CASSLAEDTEAFF. Written as DNA, the CDR3 is TGTGCCAGCAGCTTAGCCGAGGACACTGAAGCTTTCTTT.

The chain joins TRBV12-3 or TRBV12-4 to TRBJ1-3; maybe TRBD1 (6 bases). V shed 5 bases and J shed 4 bases, with 9 bases lying between them. The CDR3 loop spans 13 amino acids. The CDR3 protein is CASSQGRGNTIYF. For the CDR3, the DNA is TGTGCCAGCAGTCAGGGGCGAGGAAACACCATATATTTT.

The rearrangement links TRBV3-1 to TRBJ2-2; D gene uncertain. There are 15 residues in the CDR3. Germline loops: CDR1 LGHDT, CDR2 YNNKEL (reference sequence). The V and J ends lost 1 base and 4 bases respectively, with 10 bases between them. The CDR3 loop reads CASSQALYCTGELFF. The DNA for the CDR3 is TGTGCCAGCAGCCAAGCATTGTACTGCACCGGGGAGCTGTTTTTT.

About this clonotype: At one end the junction does not follow the germline gene, possibly because of a read error. The rearrangement links TRBV2 to TRBJ1-6; 8 positions agree with TRBD1. This CDR3 contains 10 residues. Germline-derived CDR1 and CDR2 are SNHLY and FYNNEI. CDR3 sequence (DNA): TGTGCCAGCCGGGACAGGAGCGATAAATTT. Translated: CASRDRSDKF.